The clone carrying this TCR beta chain was recorded only once. Extracted RNA was reverse transcribed, and the resulting cDNA served as sequencing template. The protocol was immunoSEQ multiplex PCR, while the TCRdb copy is restricted to in-frame clones and leaves out a portion. The table includes more than 90,000 clones, roughly 55% detected once. The treatment here: oral pan-JAK inhibitor, 5-10 mg twice daily. This record belongs to a study of CD8+ T cells in alopecia areata. Trimming took 10 bases from V and 5 from J, leaving 15 bases between them. The CDR3 extends over 13 amino acids. Germline-derived CDR1 and CDR2 are MNHEY and SVGAGI.

V and J are TRBV6-5 and TRBJ2-4; D is unresolved. This TCR was sampled from a human donor with alopecia areata. The sample was CD8+ T cells sorted from blood, taken at week 24, from a patient treated with tofacitinib. CDR3 DNA: TGTGCCACCTACTCAGAACCCGAAAACATTCAGTACTTC. Its translation is CATYSEPENIQYF.